This T cell receptor beta chain is from a study of cytomegalovirus exposure and HLA in healthy donors. General study results and limits: Researchers reported from a later analysis that most CMV-associated TCR beta chains appeared HLA-restricted. About 87% or about 30% of the time was how often most TCR beta V segments were productive, according to an earlier analysis. Available immune exposure information was restricted to CMV serostatus only.

Primers: 60 Vbeta forward and 13 Jbeta reverse. Generated by immunoSEQ multiplex PCR, the TCRdb table keeps only in-frame clones and is missing some. In the table there are fewer than 80,000 clones, more than 70% of which are singletons. V lost 0 bases and J lost 4; bases outside the gene matches: 7. CDR3 size: 17 residues. Per the germline V gene, CDR1 is MNHNS and CDR2 is SASEGT. This clone was seen just once. The antigen remains unidentified. This chain uses TRBV6-1 with TRBJ2-2, with 8 bases identical to TRBD2. This TCR was sampled from a young woman in good health and CMV-seronegative. The sequencing sample was made of PBMCs. The CDR3 loop reads CASSEASGTTGTGELFF. The DNA of the CDR3 is TGTGCCAGCAGTGAAGCTAGCGGGACCACGGGCACCGGGGAGCTGTTTTTT.